This paragraph covers one TCR beta chain sequence. Its antigen is still unknown. This sample is drawn from a study of Tregs in tolerant kidney transplant recipients. General study findings and limits: Donor-specific Treg expansion exceeded global Treg expansion in tolerant patients, suggesting antigen drive.

Germline V gene sequence: CDR1 SGHRS, CDR2 YFSETQ. The CDR3 consists of 16 residues. The germline V and J ends were trimmed by 0 bases and 0 bases, with 13 bases remaining between them. Clones were sequenced by immunoSEQ multiplex PCR, and TCRdb holds only the in-frame ones, with some missing. The sample has tens of thousands of clones; roughly nine tenths are singletons. Mixed chimerism was transient after nonmyeloablative marrow transplants from related graft donors. CD4+CD25+CD127- Tregs, CD4+CD25- non-Tregs, CD4 and CD8 cells were sorted. The V call is TRBV5-1, the J call TRBJ2-7, with D possibly TRBD2 on 5 matching bases. The clonotype was recovered from a human patient who received a combined kidney and bone marrow transplant. Certain T cells may be donor cells from the graft. The material sequenced was CD8+ T cells from blood (PBMCs), taken 24 months after the transplant. The CDR3 here is CASSLGYQRTSYEQYF. As DNA, the CDR3 is TGCGCCAGCAGCTTGGGTTACCAGCGGACCTCCTACGAGCAGTACTTC.